This TCR beta chain was profiled in a study of T cell changes during pregnancy in multiple sclerosis. Using immunoSEQ multiplex PCR, the repertoire was profiled, and TCRdb retains in-frame clones only, with some absent. Of around 60,000 clones detected, 80% to 90% appear once; the ten largest clones hold roughly 2.7%. Germline-derived CDR1 and CDR2 are LNHDA and SQIVND (reference sequence). This CDR3 has 14 amino acids. V was shortened by 1 base and J by 8 bases, with 14 bases between the two germline ends. V and J are TRBV19 and TRBJ1-2; maybe TRBD1 (5 bases). Specimen: peripheral blood, collected in the first trimester of pregnancy. This clonotype was sampled from a female donor with multiple sclerosis, enrolled in a pregnancy study. CDR3 DNA sequence: TGTGCCAGTAGTATAGGTACGGTGGGGCGAGGCTACACCTTC. This gives the protein CASSIGTVGRGYTF.